These 11 T cell receptor beta chains were sequenced from one sample in a study of blood T cell repertoires in COVID-19. The repertoire was sequenced with immunoSEQ multiplex PCR; TCRdb's copy has only in-frame clones and lacks some. The repertoire holds 20,000 to 25,000 clones, with approximately 88% as singletons. Material: peripheral blood. The receptors come from a man of 80 years or more with active or convalescent COVID-19.

The chain is built from TRBV6-2 or TRBV6-3 and TRBJ2-3; 8 bases are a match to TRBD2. V dropped 5 bases and J dropped 8; count of bases not matched to a gene: 9. CDR3 length equals 14 residues. Germline V gives CDR1 MNHEY, CDR2 SVGEGT. The CDR3 is CASSRSGGPSTQYF. CDR3 coding DNA: TGTGCCAGCAGTAGGAGCGGGGGCCCATCTACGCAGTATTTT.

The chain uses TRBV4-2 and TRBJ2-6; D perhaps matches TRBD2 (7 bases). Trimming left V 4 bases short and J 0 bases short, with 16 bases between. This CDR3 comprises 18 residues. Germline V lookup: CDR1 LGHNA, CDR2 YNFKEQ. The CDR3 sequence: CASSPWGGDSSGANVLTF. CDR3 nucleotide sequence: TGTGCCAGCAGCCCATGGGGGGGCGACAGCTCTGGGGCCAACGTCCTGACTTTC.

This clone was seen only a few times. The chain employs TRBV5-1 and TRBJ1-3, with D possibly being TRBD1 (6 bases). The CDR3 is 16 amino acids. CDR1 is SGHRS, CDR2 YFSETQ, per germline. Trimming stripped 1 base from V and 0 bases from J, with 11 bases between. CDR3 region: CASSLTGIDSGNTIYF. The CDR3 region has the DNA TGCGCCAGCAGCTTGACAGGGATCGACTCTGGAAACACCATATATTTT.

Only one count was recorded for this clone. The chain uses TRBV2 and TRBJ1-6; 10 bases align to TRBD1. Germline CDR1 SNHLY, CDR2 FYNNEI. Trimming took 7 bases from V and 7 from J; bases not matched to a gene: 4. CDR3 length equals 14 residues. For the CDR3, the DNA is TGTGCCAGCAAAGGACAGGGGGTGAATTCACCCCTCCACTTT. This translates into CASKGQGVNSPLHF. Full variable domain (remainder filled in from reference TRBV2 and TRBJ1-6): EPEVTQTPSHQVTQMGQEVILRCVPISNHLYFYWYRQILGQKVEFLVSFYNNEISEKSEIFDDQFSVERPDGSNFTLKIRSTKLEDSAMYFCASKGQGVNSPLHFGNGTRLTVT.

The rearrangement uses TRBV18 and TRBJ2-1; TRBD2 agrees at 9 bases. Germline CDR1 is KGHSH and CDR2 is LQKENI. CDR3 length: 15 amino acids. With V trimmed by 2 bases and J by 9 bases, 8 bases remained unmatched. The CDR3 region is CASSPNSGGSGEQFF. Here the CDR3 DNA reads TGTGCCAGCTCACCAAATAGCGGGGGTTCGGGTGAGCAGTTCTTC.

The chain has TRBV27 and TRBJ1-2; D remains ambiguous. V was shortened by 0 bases and J by 3 bases, with 8 bases between the two germline ends. The CDR3 spans 14 residues. The germline V gene encodes CDR1 MNHEY and CDR2 SMNVEV (reference sequence). The CDR3 nucleotides read TGTGCCAGCAGTTTATCCCCCGCGGACTATGGCTACACCTTC. This translates into CASSLSPADYGYTF.

The rearrangement uses TRBV19 and TRBJ1-2; no clear D gene. CDR3 length equals 15 residues. Germline V gene sequence: CDR1 LNHDA, CDR2 SQIVND (reference sequence). Trimming pared 0 bases from V and 0 bases from J, leaving 8 bases between. The CDR3 is CASSIDGIANYGYTF. The CDR3 DNA is TGTGCCAGTAGTATAGACGGGATAGCTAACTATGGCTACACCTTC. Together with reference TRBV19 and TRBJ1-2, the CDR3 gives the full variable domain: DGGITQSPKYLFRKEGQNVTLSCEQNLNHDAMYWYRQDPGQGLRLIYYSQIVNDFQKGDIAEGYSVSREKKESFPLTVTSAQKNPTAFYLCASSIDGIANYGYTFGSGTRLTVV.

The V call is TRBV21-1, the J call TRBJ1-2; the DNA was not compared with TRBD1, the D call given in the table. TRBV21-1 is termed a pseudogene. The CDR3 loop spans 15 amino acids. DNA for the CDR3: TGTGCCAGCAGCAACCGGGACAGGGGGCCTTACGGCTACACCTTC. Amino acids: CASSNRDRGPYGYTF.

The rearrangement links TRBV5-8 to TRBJ2-3; no clear D. V gave up 6 bases and J gave up 2 bases, with 13 bases separating them. Germline V gene lookup returns CDR1 SGHTS and CDR2 YDEGEE. This CDR3 has 14 amino acids. Written as DNA, the CDR3 is TGTGCCAGCACCCGACTTGATTTCACAGATACGCAGTATTTT. This sequence encodes CASTRLDFTDTQYF.

This clone occurred a few times. V is TRBV7-7 and J is TRBJ2-7, with 8 nucleotides matching TRBD1. Germline assignment: CDR1 SSHAT and CDR2 FNYEAQ (reference sequence). Trimming removed 3 bases from V and 2 bases from J; junction bases left unmatched: 9. The CDR3 is 16 amino acids. The CDR3 loop reads CASSLRTGKSPYEQYF. The DNA for the CDR3 is TGTGCCAGCAGCTTGAGGACAGGGAAAAGCCCCTACGAGCAGTACTTC.

The genes are TRBV29-1 and TRBJ2-6; D unresolved. Looked up from germline, CDR1 is SQVTM and CDR2 is ANQGSEA. With 7 bases removed from V and 1 base from J, the gap between germline ends came to 5 bases. The CDR3 loop spans 12 amino acids. The CDR3 loop is CSAESGANVLTF. DNA of the CDR3: TGCAGCGCCGAGTCTGGGGCCAACGTCCTGACTTTC.